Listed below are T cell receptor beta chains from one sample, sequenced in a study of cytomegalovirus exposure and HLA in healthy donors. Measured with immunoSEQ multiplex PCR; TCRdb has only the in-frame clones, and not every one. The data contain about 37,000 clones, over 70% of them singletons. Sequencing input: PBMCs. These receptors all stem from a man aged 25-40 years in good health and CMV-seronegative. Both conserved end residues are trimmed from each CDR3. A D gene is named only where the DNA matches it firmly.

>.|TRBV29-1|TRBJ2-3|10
IKKWGIDTQY
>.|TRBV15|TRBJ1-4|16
ATSRGGGIGRPDEKLF
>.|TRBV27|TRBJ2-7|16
ASSLGPLEGGLTYEQY
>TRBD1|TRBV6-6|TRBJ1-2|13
ASSSSQQGNYGYT
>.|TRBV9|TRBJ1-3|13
ASSISPGMSNTIY
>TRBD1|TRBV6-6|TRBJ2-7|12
ASKTRGRDNEQY
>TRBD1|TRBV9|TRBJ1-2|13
ASSKRQGVNYGYT
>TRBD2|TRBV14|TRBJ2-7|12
ASSFLAGVGEQY
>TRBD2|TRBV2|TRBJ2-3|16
ANSGRSGTSASTDTQY
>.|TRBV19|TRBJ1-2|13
ASSSEDGGRYGYT
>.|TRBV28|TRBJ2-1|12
ASSVPPNSVEQF
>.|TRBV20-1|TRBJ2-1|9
SVDRHNEQF
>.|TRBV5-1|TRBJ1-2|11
ASSSGQSYGYT
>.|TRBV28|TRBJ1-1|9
ASSLTRLAF
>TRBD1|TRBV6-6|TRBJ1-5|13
ASSQTGGFNQPQH
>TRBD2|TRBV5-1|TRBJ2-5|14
ASSLGFTREQETQY
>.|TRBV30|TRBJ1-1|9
AWSKTVSAF
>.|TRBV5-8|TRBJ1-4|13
ASSPRGTQNEKLF
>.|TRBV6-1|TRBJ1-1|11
ASSQIASTEAF
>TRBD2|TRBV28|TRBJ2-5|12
ASQGTSYQETQY
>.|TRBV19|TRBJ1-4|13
ASSPMGGPNEKLF
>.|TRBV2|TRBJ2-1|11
ASSEAEGRGQF
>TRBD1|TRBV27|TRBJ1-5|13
ASSLGQGAYQPQH
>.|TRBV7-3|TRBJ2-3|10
ASRAEGGTQY
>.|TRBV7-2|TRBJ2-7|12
ASSLGGGTGEQY
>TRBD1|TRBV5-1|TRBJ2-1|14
ASSLLGQGIYNEQF
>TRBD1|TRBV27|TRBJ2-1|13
ASSLFRGQGNEQF
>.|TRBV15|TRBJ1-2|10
ATSPGTRGYT
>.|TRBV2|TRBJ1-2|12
ASNANTVNYGYT
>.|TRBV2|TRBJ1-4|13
ASTSQGTTNEKLF
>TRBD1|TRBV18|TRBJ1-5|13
ASSRGQGYGQPQH